This TCR beta chain was sequenced in a study of human T cells and chemical hapten exposure. On the study more broadly: The study lasted approximately 25 weeks, and patients were dosed weekly with diphenylcyclopropenone on the scalp throughout. Overall study findings and caveats: Among expanded TCRs, significantly more large CDR3 similarity clusters formed than among controls.

TCRdb redid the calling of the RACE reads with MiXCR, one entry per CDR3 protein. This table holds a few hundred thousand distinct CDR3 sequences, about 6% found once. In its sample, this clonotype was seen many times. The antigen is unknown. Time point here: patch test 2, 6 weeks after DPC sensitization. Treatment of the sample: therapeutic diphenylcyclopropenone sensitization with weekly scalp DPC. Germline lookup yields CDR1 SGHTA and CDR2 FQGNSA. The ends were cut back, 5 bases at V and 3 bases at J, with 22 bases in the middle. The CDR3 sequence is 17 residues long. The input for sequencing was whole blood, taken in connection with sensitization to the hapten diphenylcyclopropenone (DPC). This chain connects TRBV7-2 to TRBJ1-2; TRBD1 might be the D (6 bases). The sequence was obtained from a woman younger than 30 with alopecia areata. Some clones in this sample may be carry-over from other donors' samples. CDR3 nucleotide sequence: TGTGCCAGCAGCCCTCCCCGGACGGAGGAGGGGGACTATGGCTACACCTTC. Its protein product is CASSPPRTEEGDYGYTF.